The 9 T cell receptor beta chains below come from one sample, sequenced in a study of T cells after yellow fever vaccination. MiXCR was run by TCRdb on the 5' RACE reads, yielding one entry per CDR3 protein. The sample includes some 390,000 distinct CDR3 sequences, approximately 19% seen only once; the top ten take about a sixth. Sequences were derived from PBMCs, sampled before the yellow fever booster vaccination. The source of these receptors is a young man who received the YFV17D yellow fever vaccine.

Only a few counts were recorded for this clonotype. The chain carries TRBV7-2 and TRBJ2-3, with 9 bases lining up with TRBD1. Trimming took 7 bases from V and 4 from J; bases not matched to a gene: 9. The germline V gene encodes CDR1 SGHTA and CDR2 FQGNSA. The CDR3 covers 15 residues. For the CDR3, the DNA is TGTGCCAGCACCGACAGGGGGATGTATTCAGATACGCAGTATTTT. It yields the protein CASTDRGMYSDTQYF.

This clonotype has only a few counts. The chain carries TRBV5-1 and TRBJ2-1; 12 positions agree with TRBD2. CDR1 is SGHRS, CDR2 YFSETQ, per germline. CDR3 length equals 15 residues. Trimming took 3 bases from V and 10 from J; bases not matched to a gene: 8. CDR3 nucleotide sequence: TGCGCCAGCAGCTCCCTAGCGGGGGGGCGCCACGAGCAGTTCTTC. Translated: CASSSLAGGRHEQFF.

In this sample, this clonotype turned up many times. As DNA, the CDR3 is TGTGCCAGCAGCCCCGACGTAACATATGGCTACACCTTC. As protein: CASSPDVTYGYTF. V gene TRBV7-9 combines with J gene TRBJ1-2; D is ambiguous. With 5 bases removed from V and 5 bases from J, the gap between germline ends came to 12 bases. Germline CDR1 reads SEHNR; CDR2 reads FQNEAQ (reference sequence). There are 13 residues in the CDR3. Full variable domain (outside the CDR3, taken from reference TRBV7-9 and TRBJ1-2): DTGVSQNPRHKITKRGQNVTFRCDPISEHNRLYWYRQTLGQGPEFLTYFQNEAQLEKSRLLSDRFSAERPKGSFSTLEIQRTEQGDSAMYLCASSPDVTYGYTFGSGTRLTVV.

This clonotype was found a few times. V usage is TRBV20-1 and J usage is TRBJ1-1, with D perhaps TRBD1 (6 bases). This CDR3 spans 17 amino acids. V lost 0 bases and J 0 bases, leaving 17 bases between the germline ends. The germline CDR1 and CDR2 sequences are DFQATT and SNEGSKA (reference sequence). Written as DNA, the CDR3 is TGCAGTGCTAGAGAGATTCTCGGGGGGCCTTTGAACACTGAAGCTTTCTTT. Translation gives CSAREILGGPLNTEAFF.

This clonotype appeared a few times. The V and J genes are TRBV12-5 and TRBJ2-5; D is possibly TRBD1 (6 bases). Looked up from germline, CDR1 is LGHNT and CDR2 is FRNRAP. The CDR3 sequence is 15 residues long. V was clipped by 4 bases and J by 1 base, with 13 bases between them. CDR3 nucleotides: TGTGCTAGTGGTTATCAAACAGGGCCCCAAGAGACCCAGTACTTC. This gives the protein CASGYQTGPQETQYF.

This clonotype appeared a few times. This sequence joins TRBV7-8 and TRBJ2-5; unclear D gene. The CDR3 has 14 residues. V was trimmed by 2 bases and J by 4 bases, leaving 11 bases between them. CDR1 is SGHVS and CDR2 is FQNEAQ in the germline V gene. Here the CDR3 DNA reads TGTGCCAGCAGCTTATGGGCGAACTCAGAGACCCAGTACTTC. Amino acids: CASSLWANSETQYF.

The gene calls are TRBV7-9 and TRBJ2-1; TRBD1 agrees at 9 bases. The germline V gene has CDR1 SEHNR and CDR2 FQNEAQ (reference sequence). V shed 6 bases and J 0 bases; nucleotides not matched to a gene: 3. The CDR3 runs to 15 residues. The CDR3 region is CASSIQGASYNEQFF. The CDR3 DNA sequence: TGTGCCAGCAGTATACAGGGGGCCTCCTACAATGAGCAGTTCTTC.

This clonotype turned up a few times. The chain uses TRBV18 and TRBJ2-7, with 7 bases lining up with TRBD1. In germline, CDR1 is KGHSH, CDR2 LQKENI. The CDR3 has 15 residues. V dropped 6 bases and J dropped 2; count of bases not matched to a gene: 10. The CDR3 protein is CASSPLPGQTYEQYV. DNA for the CDR3: TGTGCCAGCTCTCCTCTCCCGGGACAGACCTACGAGCAGTACGTC.

The sample holds a few counts of this clonotype. This chain uses TRBV6-2 or TRBV6-3 with TRBJ2-7; D possibly corresponds to TRBD1 (6 bases). This CDR3 is 15 amino acids long. The V gene lost 5 bases and the J gene lost 1 base, with 15 bases spanning the gap. Germline assignment: CDR1 MNHEY and CDR2 SVGEGT. The CDR3 DNA sequence: TGTGCCAGCAGTCACGGACAGACGGTATCCTACGAGCAGTACTTC. It yields the protein CASSHGQTVSYEQYF.